These T cell receptor beta chains were read from a single sample in a study of blood T cell repertoires in COVID-19. Produced via immunoSEQ multiplex PCR; TCRdb's table is partial and in-frame only. This sample yields 150,000 to 200,000 clones, of which over 75% are seen a single time; roughly 0.77% belongs to the top ten. The sequenced sample consisted of PBMCs or T cells enriched from blood (not recorded which). The receptor set was obtained from a woman younger than 35 who had recovered from COVID-19. The conserved cysteine and the conserved F or W are not part of the CDR3 here. Each record gives: J gene, V gene, CDR3 protein.

TRBJ2-7	TRBV6-5	ASTPAGSYEQY
TRBJ1-6	TRBV7-6	ASSIKTGSSYNSPLH
TRBJ1-1	TRBV3-1/TRBV3-2	ASSQGYPFLGTGPNTEAF
TRBJ2-1	TRBV19	ASTNPDRDHEQF
TRBJ2-7	TRBV27	ASSPIGTRLSYEQY
TRBJ2-2	TRBV18	ASSRQGYGELF
TRBJ2-2	TRBV25-1	ASSYTNTGELF
TRBJ2-5	TRBV7-2	ASSSGRGETQY
TRBJ2-7	TRBV7-9	ASSFLTGMEQY
TRBJ1-2	TRBV27	ASSPGQISDGYT
TRBJ2-1	TRBV4-2	ASSPILAGESYNEQF
TRBJ1-1	TRBV7-9	ASSLAGGVKTEAF
TRBJ2-2	TRBV23-1	ASKRSPSKRRDRVTGELF